The clone carrying this T cell receptor beta chain appeared many times. The read terminates 3 residues before the CDR3 end, so the remaining end is supplied by the germline J gene. The germline V gene has CDR1 MNHEY and CDR2 SVGEGT. The CDR3 extends over 13 amino acids. Sequencing was performed with immunoSEQ multiplex PCR; in TCRdb, only in-frame clones are kept and a portion is missing. Captured here are tens of thousands of clones, none seen once; the top ten comprise about 5.9%. This sample is drawn from a study of T cell clonality in common variable immunodeficiency. The receptor comes from a person between 18 and 70 years old in good health. The chain is built from TRBV6-2 or TRBV6-3 and TRBJ2-3; D is undetermined. Input material: peripheral blood mononuclear cells. The CDR3 bases that were read are TGTGCCAGCAGTTACGTAGCTCCCGAGACG. Amino acids: CASSYVAPET. In full, the CDR3 is CASSYVAPETQYF.